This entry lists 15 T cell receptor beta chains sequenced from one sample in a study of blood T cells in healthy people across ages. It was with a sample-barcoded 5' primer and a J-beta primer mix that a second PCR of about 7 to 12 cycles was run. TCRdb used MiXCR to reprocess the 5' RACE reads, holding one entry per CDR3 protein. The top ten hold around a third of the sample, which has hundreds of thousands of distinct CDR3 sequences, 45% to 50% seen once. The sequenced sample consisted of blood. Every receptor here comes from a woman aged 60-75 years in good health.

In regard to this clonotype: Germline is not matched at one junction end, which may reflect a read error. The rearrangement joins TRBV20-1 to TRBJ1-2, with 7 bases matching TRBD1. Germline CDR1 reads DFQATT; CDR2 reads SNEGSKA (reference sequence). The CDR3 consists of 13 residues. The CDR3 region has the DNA TGCAGTGCTAGACCCGACAGGGTAGATGGCCACACCTTC. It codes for CSARPDRVDGHTF.

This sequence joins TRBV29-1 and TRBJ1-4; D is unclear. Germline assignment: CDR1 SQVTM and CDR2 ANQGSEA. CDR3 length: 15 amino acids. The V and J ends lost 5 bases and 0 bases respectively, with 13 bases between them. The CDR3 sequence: CSVSGQSPTNEKLFF. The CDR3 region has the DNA TGCAGCGTTTCGGGTCAGAGTCCAACTAATGAAAAACTGTTTTTT.

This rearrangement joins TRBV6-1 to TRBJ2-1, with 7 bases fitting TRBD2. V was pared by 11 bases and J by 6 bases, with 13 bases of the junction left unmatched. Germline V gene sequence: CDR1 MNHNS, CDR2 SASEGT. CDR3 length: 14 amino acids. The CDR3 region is CALSRGVLFNEQFF. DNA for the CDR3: TGTGCCCTCTCTCGGGGGGTACTTTTCAATGAGCAGTTCTTC.

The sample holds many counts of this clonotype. The CDR3 DNA follows: TGTGCCAGCAGCTTGCAACCGGGACAGAAAACCTACGAGCAGTACTTC. Its translation is CASSLQPGQKTYEQYF. V usage is TRBV7-2 and J usage is TRBJ2-7; 7 bases match TRBD1. Trimming cost V 3 bases and J 2 bases; bases outside gene matches: 10. CDR1 and CDR2 from the germline V gene are SGHTA and FQGNSA. This CDR3 spans 16 amino acids.

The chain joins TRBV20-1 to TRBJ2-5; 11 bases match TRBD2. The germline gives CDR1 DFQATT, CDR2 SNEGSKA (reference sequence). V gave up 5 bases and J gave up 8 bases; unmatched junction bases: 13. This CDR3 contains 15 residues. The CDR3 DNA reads TGCAGTGCTGCAATTGAGACTAGCGGGGCGGGTACCCAGTACTTC. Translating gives CSAAIETSGAGTQYF.

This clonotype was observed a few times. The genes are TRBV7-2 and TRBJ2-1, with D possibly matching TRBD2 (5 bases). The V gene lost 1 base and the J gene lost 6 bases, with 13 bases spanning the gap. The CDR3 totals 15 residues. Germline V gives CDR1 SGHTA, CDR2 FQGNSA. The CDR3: CASSLGASSPNEQFF. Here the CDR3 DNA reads TGTGCCAGCAGCTTAGGGGCTAGCAGTCCCAATGAGCAGTTCTTC.

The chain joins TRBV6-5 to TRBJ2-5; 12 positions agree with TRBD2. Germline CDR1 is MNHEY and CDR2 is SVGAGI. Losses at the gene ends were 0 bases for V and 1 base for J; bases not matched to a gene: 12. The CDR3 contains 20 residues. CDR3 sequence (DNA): TGTGCCAGCAGTTACTCGATTCTAGCGGGAGGGCCCTTTATCCAAGAGACCCAGTACTTC. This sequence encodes CASSYSILAGGPFIQETQYF.

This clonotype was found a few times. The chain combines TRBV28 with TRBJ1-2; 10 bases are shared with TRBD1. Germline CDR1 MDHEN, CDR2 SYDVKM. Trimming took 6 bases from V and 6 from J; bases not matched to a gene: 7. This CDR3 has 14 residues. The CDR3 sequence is CASRRDRGQHGYTF. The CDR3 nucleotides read TGTGCCAGCAGACGAGACAGGGGGCAGCATGGCTACACCTTC.

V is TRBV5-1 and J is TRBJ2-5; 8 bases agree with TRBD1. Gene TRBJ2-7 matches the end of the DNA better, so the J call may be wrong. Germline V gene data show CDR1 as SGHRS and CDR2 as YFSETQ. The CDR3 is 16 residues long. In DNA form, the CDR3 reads TGCGCCAGCAGCTTGGGGACAGGGCTCGGCTCCTACGAGCAGTACTTC. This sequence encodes CASSLGTGLGSYEQYF.

The CDR3 reads CASSSTSGVDYEQYF. CDR3 DNA sequence: TGTGCCAGCAGCTCCACTAGCGGGGTGGATTACGAGCAGTACTTC. This sequence joins TRBV3-1 and TRBJ2-7, with 10 nucleotides matching TRBD2. Germline CDR1 LGHDT, CDR2 YNNKEL (reference sequence). This CDR3 spans 15 amino acids. V trimming: 5 bases; J trimming: 4 bases; junction bases outside the gene matches: 8.

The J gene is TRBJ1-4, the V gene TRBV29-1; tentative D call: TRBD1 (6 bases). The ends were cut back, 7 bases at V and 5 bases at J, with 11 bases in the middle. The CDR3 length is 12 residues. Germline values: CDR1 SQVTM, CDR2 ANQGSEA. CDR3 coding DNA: TGCAGCGCGCAAGGGGGAAATGAAAAACTGTTTTTT. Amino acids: CSAQGGNEKLFF.

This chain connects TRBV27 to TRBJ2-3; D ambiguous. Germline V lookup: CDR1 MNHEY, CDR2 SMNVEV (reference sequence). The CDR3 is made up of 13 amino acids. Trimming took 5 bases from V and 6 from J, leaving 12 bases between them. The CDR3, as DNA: TGTGCCAGCAGTCAGAAACGCCGGGATACGCAGTATTTT. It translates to CASSQKRRDTQYF.

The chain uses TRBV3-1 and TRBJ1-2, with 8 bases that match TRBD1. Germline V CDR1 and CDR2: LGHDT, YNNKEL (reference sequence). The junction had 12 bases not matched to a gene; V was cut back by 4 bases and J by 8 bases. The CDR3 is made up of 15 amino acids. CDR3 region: CASSPGEDRADGYTF. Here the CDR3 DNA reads TGTGCCAGCAGCCCTGGAGAGGACAGGGCGGACGGCTACACCTTC.

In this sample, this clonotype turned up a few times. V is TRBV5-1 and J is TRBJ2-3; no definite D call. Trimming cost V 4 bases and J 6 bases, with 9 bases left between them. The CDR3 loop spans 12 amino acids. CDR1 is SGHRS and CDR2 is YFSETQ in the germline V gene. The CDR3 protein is CASSREVDTQYF. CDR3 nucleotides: TGCGCCAGCAGCCGAGAGGTGGATACGCAGTATTTT.

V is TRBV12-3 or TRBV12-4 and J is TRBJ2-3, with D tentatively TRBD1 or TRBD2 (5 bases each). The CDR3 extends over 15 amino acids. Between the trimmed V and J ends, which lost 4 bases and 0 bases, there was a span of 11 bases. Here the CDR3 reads CASSWDAMSTDTQYF. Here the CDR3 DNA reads TGTGCCAGCAGTTGGGACGCCATGAGCACAGATACGCAGTATTTT.